Below, 22 T cell receptor beta chains from the same sample are listed, as sequenced in a study of cytomegalovirus exposure and HLA in healthy donors (TCRdb year 2017). Library method: the immunoSEQ multiplex PCR assay. A mixture of 60 forward primers for TCR Vbeta segments and 13 reverse primers for TCR Jbeta segments was used in the multiplex PCR. TCRdb obtained this table from immuneACCESS and retained in-frame rearrangements with V and J assigned. These tables miss some clones; where compared with another copy, unresolved V genes account for less than half of the shortfall, and the remainder is unexplained. Across this sample there are some 140,000 clones, with 73% seen only once. Of the sample, 1.3% is held by the ten largest clones. The material sequenced was PBMCs. Receptors originate from a woman in her 40s in good health and CMV-seronegative.

This clone turned up a few times. The chain couples TRBV18 to TRBJ1-1; TRBD1 might be the D (6 bases). The germline V and J ends were trimmed by 3 bases and 0 bases, with 14 bases remaining between them. The CDR3 has 16 amino acids. The germline V gene has CDR1 KGHSH and CDR2 LQKENI. CDR3: CASSPSGGDLNTEAFF. In DNA form, the CDR3 reads TGTGCCAGCTCACCGTCTGGGGGCGACTTGAACACTGAAGCTTTCTTT.

The chain has TRBV7-8 and TRBJ1-2; D remains ambiguous. The germline V and J ends were trimmed by 5 bases and 4 bases, with 11 bases remaining between them. The CDR3 is 13 amino acids. Per germline, CDR1 SGHVS and CDR2 FQNEAQ. The CDR3 DNA is TGTGCCAGCAGCCCGAGAGTCCCCTATGGCTACACCTTC. Protein product: CASSPRVPYGYTF.

CDR3 nucleotide sequence: TGTGCCAGCAGCTACTTGTCCAGGGGCGCGGGCACTGAAGCTTTCTTT. Translating it yields CASSYLSRGAGTEAFF. The chain recombines TRBV27 with TRBJ1-1; maybe TRBD1 (6 bases). The V gene lost 6 bases and the J gene lost 4 bases, with 21 bases spanning the gap. Germline V gene data show CDR1 as MNHEY and CDR2 as SMNVEV (reference sequence). The CDR3 covers 16 residues.

This clone has a single count. The chain couples TRBV5-3 to TRBJ2-3; 11 bases align to TRBD2. TRBV5-3 is an ORF, with its function uncertain. The J segment lost 3 bases and the V segment lost 1 base, leaving 4 bases of the junction unmatched. The CDR3 length is 16 residues. CDR3 region: CARSLWASGGTDTQYF. The CDR3 coding sequence is TGTGCCAGAAGCTTGTGGGCTAGCGGGGGGACAGATACGCAGTATTTT.

This clone occurred a few times. CDR3 protein: CASSLGLDKPQHF. In DNA form, the CDR3 reads TGCGCCAGCAGCCTGGGACTGGATAAGCCCCAGCATTTT. The chain is built from TRBV5-1 and TRBJ1-5, with a possible D match to TRBD1 (5 bases). The CDR3 covers 13 residues. Trimming shortened V by 4 bases and J by 8 bases, and 13 bases separated the two germline ends. Germline CDR1 is SGHRS and CDR2 is YFSETQ.

This chain joins TRBV4-1 and TRBJ1-1; perhaps TRBD1 as D (5 bases). V was shortened by 0 bases and J by 5 bases, with 25 bases between the two germline ends. Germline V gene data show CDR1 as MGHRA and CDR2 as YSYEKL. This CDR3 is built from 19 residues. The CDR3 region has the DNA TGCGCCAGCAGCCAAGAAGGGATAGGGGCCACGTTTACGTGGACTGAAGCTTTCTTT. Its protein product is CASSQEGIGATFTWTEAFF.

V gene TRBV7-9 combines with J gene TRBJ2-3, with D unclear. The CDR3 has 13 amino acids. V was shortened by 2 bases and J by 6 bases, with 9 bases between the two germline ends. The germline V gene has CDR1 SEHNR and CDR2 FQNEAQ (reference sequence). CDR3 in DNA: TGTGCCAGCAGCTTAACCTCGGTGGATACGCAGTATTTT. Protein sequence: CASSLTSVDTQYF.

This clone was seen a single time. The rearrangement joins TRBV7-9 to TRBJ1-2; D gene ambiguous. From germline, CDR1 is SEHNR and CDR2 FQNEAQ (reference sequence). The V end lost 1 base, the J end lost 6 bases, and 9 bases lay between the germline ends. CDR3 length: 13 amino acids. CDR3 coding DNA: TGTGCCAGCAGCTTAGACTTGGTCAATGGCTACACCTTC. The encoded protein is CASSLDLVNGYTF. Variable domain in full (rest from reference TRBV7-9 and TRBJ1-2): DTGVSQNPRHKITKRGQNVTFRCDPISEHNRLYWYRQTLGQGPEFLTYFQNEAQLEKSRLLSDRFSAERPKGSFSTLEIQRTEQGDSAMYLCASSLDLVNGYTFGSGTRLTVV.

J is TRBJ2-2 and V is TRBV7-3; tentative D call: TRBD2 (7 bases). V gave up 4 bases and J gave up 5 bases, with 17 bases separating them. Germline CDR1 SGHTA, CDR2 FQGTGA. The CDR3 runs to 16 residues. CDR3 sequence (DNA): TGTGCCAGCAGCTCAAGGGGGGGCGCTCTTACCGGGGAGCTGTTTTTT. It is translated as CASSSRGGALTGELFF.

This clone occurred a few times. V is TRBV6-1 and J is TRBJ1-5; 7 bases are shared with TRBD1. CDR1 and CDR2 from the germline V gene are MNHNS and SASEGT. V shed 2 bases, J shed 1 base, and the junction held 11 bases outside the gene matches. This CDR3 comprises 18 residues. This CDR3 reads CASSERGGERLSNQPQHF. The CDR3 nucleotides are TGTGCCAGCAGTGAACGAGGGGGCGAACGGTTAAGCAATCAGCCCCAGCATTTT.

J is TRBJ1-1 and V is TRBV2, with 7 bases fitting TRBD1. Losses at the gene ends were 8 bases for V and 3 bases for J; bases not matched to a gene: 9. The CDR3 totals 14 residues. Germline CDR1 and CDR2: SNHLY and FYNNEI. The CDR3: CASDKTGRDTEAFF. In DNA, the CDR3 is TGTGCCAGCGATAAGACAGGGCGTGACACTGAAGCTTTCTTT.

J is TRBJ2-2 and V is TRBV4-1; D is possibly TRBD2 (5 bases). Germline assignment: CDR1 MGHRA and CDR2 YSYEKL. The CDR3 has 15 residues. V gave up 3 bases and J gave up 4 bases, with 12 bases separating them. CDR3 sequence reads: CASSHDERGTGELFF. The CDR3, as DNA: TGCGCCAGCAGCCATGACGAACGGGGCACCGGGGAGCTGTTTTTT.

This clone was observed a handful of times. The rearrangement joins TRBV25-1 to TRBJ1-1; D uncertain. This CDR3 spans 13 amino acids. The germline V gene encodes CDR1 MGHDK and CDR2 SYGVNS. V lost 4 bases to trimming and J lost 0 bases, with 6 bases between them. CDR3 residues: CASSVRMNTEAFF. DNA for the CDR3: TGTGCCAGCAGTGTTAGAATGAACACTGAAGCTTTCTTT.

The chain joins TRBV28 to TRBJ1-2; 7 nucleotides agree with TRBD1. V dropped 4 bases and J dropped 6; count of bases not matched to a gene: 2. The CDR3 is made up of 12 amino acids. Germline V gene sequence: CDR1 MDHEN, CDR2 SYDVKM. The chain's CDR3 is CASSYRGDGYTF. The CDR3 DNA sequence: TGTGCCAGCAGTTACAGGGGAGATGGCTACACCTTC.

The count of this clone is one. The gene calls are TRBV28 and TRBJ1-4; tentatively, D is TRBD1 (5 bases). There are 16 residues in the CDR3. Looked up from germline, CDR1 is MDHEN and CDR2 is SYDVKM. Trimming took 4 bases from V and 5 from J, leaving 17 bases between them. DNA of the CDR3: TGTGCCAGCAGTTCCCCAGTAGGGACTGCCAATGAAAAACTGTTTTTT. Translating it yields CASSSPVGTANEKLFF.

There are a few counts of this clone. The rearrangement uses TRBV10-3 and TRBJ1-5; no reliable D call. This CDR3 spans 12 amino acids. V was pared by 2 bases and J by 3 bases, with 2 bases between. The V gene's germline CDR1 is ENHRY and CDR2 SYGVKD. In DNA, the CDR3 is TGTGCCATCAGTGAGCTCAATCAGCCCCAGCATTTT. This encodes CAISELNQPQHF.

This clone occurred a few times. The rearrangement links TRBV5-5 to TRBJ1-4; D unclear. This CDR3 comprises 16 residues. Trimming stripped 0 bases from V and 5 bases from J, with 14 bases between. Germline V gene data show CDR1 as SGHKS and CDR2 as YYEKEE (reference sequence). The CDR3 reads CASSLAGEYGNEKLFF. CDR3 DNA: TGTGCCAGCAGCTTGGCCGGGGAGTACGGAAATGAAAAACTGTTTTTT.

V gene TRBV6-1 combines with J gene TRBJ2-3; 9 bases are shared with TRBD1. Germline lookup yields CDR1 MNHNS and CDR2 SASEGT. The CDR3 covers 15 residues. V shed 0 bases and J 4 bases; nucleotides not matched to a gene: 2. CDR3 DNA sequence: TGTGCCAGCAGTGAAGCCGGGACAGGGCCAGATACGCAGTATTTT. Protein product: CASSEAGTGPDTQYF.

The genes are TRBV14 and TRBJ1-1; D not resolved. The CDR3 contains 13 residues. The germline gives CDR1 SGHDN, CDR2 FVKESK. V gave up 1 base and J gave up 2 bases, with 5 bases separating them. In DNA form, the CDR3 reads TGTGCCAGCAGCCAAGGTCCAAACACTGAAGCTTTCTTT. As protein: CASSQGPNTEAFF.

V usage is TRBV10-3 and J usage is TRBJ1-2; 7 nucleotides match TRBD1. CDR3 length equals 15 residues. V shed 5 bases and J 1 base; nucleotides not matched to a gene: 7. Germline V gene data show CDR1 as ENHRY and CDR2 as SYGVKD. In DNA form, the CDR3 reads TGTGCCATCAGTCAGGACAGGCAGGGTAACTATGGCTACACCTTC. Its translation is CAISQDRQGNYGYTF.

J is TRBJ1-1 and V is TRBV7-9, with 7 positions matching TRBD1. The junction had 4 bases not matched to a gene; V was cut back by 4 bases and J by 8 bases. Germline-derived CDR1 and CDR2 are SEHNR and FQNEAQ (reference sequence). The CDR3 runs to 12 residues. The CDR3 protein is CASSWDSSEAFF. In DNA, the CDR3 is TGTGCCAGCAGCTGGGACAGTTCCGAAGCTTTCTTT.

With respect to this clone: This sample includes further DNA sequences coding for the same CDR3. This chain links TRBV9 with TRBJ2-5; 8 bases line up with TRBD2. The junction had 2 bases not matched to a gene; V was cut back by 5 bases and J by 2 bases. This CDR3 has 13 residues. Germline V lookup: CDR1 SGDLS, CDR2 YYNGEE. DNA of the CDR3: TGTGCCAGCAGTCGGGAGGGACAAGAGACCCAGTACTTC. Its translation is CASSREGQETQYF. Complete variable domain (other parts from reference TRBV9 and TRBJ2-5): DSGVTQTPKHLITATGQRVTLRCSPRSGDLSVYWYQQSLDQGLQFLIQYYNGEERAKGNILERFSAQQFPDLHSELNLSSLELGDSALYFCASSREGQETQYFGPGTRLLVL.